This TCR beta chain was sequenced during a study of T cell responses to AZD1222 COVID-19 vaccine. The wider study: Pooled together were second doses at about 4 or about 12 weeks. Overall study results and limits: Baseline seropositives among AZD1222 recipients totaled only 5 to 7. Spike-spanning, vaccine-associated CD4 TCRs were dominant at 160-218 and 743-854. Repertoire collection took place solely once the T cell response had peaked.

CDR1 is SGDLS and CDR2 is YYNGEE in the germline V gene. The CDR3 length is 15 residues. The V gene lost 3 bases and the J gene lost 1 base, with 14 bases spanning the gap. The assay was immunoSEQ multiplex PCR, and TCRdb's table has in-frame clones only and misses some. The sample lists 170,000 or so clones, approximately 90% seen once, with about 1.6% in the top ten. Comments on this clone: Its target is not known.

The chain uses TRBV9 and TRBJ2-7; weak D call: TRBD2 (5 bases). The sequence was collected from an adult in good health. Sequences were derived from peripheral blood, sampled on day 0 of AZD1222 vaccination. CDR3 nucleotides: TGTGCCAGCAGCGATAAGACGAGCGGATCCTACGAGCAGTACTTC. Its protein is CASSDKTSGSYEQYF.